This TCR beta chain was recovered during a study of blood T cell repertoires in COVID-19 (TCRdb year 2020). Some background on the complete study: Samples covering the acute and convalescent phases of COVID-19 were provided by collaborators in the United States, Italy and Spain. The prospective study material was composed of cDNA or gDNA derived from T cells, B-cell-depleted T cells, or PBMCs. The dataset comprised deeply sampled blood TCRbeta repertoires from subjects exposed to, actively infected with, or recovered from COVID-19. The repertoires were made available in a free public database intended to serve as a resource for research on the immune response to SARS-CoV-2. The samples were drawn from two sources: the first 160 participants of the ongoing ImmuneRACE study, and 950 to 1,500 subjects contributed by 6 global collaborators. Sample metadata almost always included a de-identified subject ID, COVID-19 status, age in years and sex. HLA class I and class II types, where available, came from metadata supplied by the sample provider rather than from assay-based typing. Study-level results and caveats: The quantity of clinical and demographic metadata differed by source and by participant and was supplied without curation.

In regard to this clone: No cognate antigen has been identified for it. Within one base of it there is no much larger clone, and no base qualities were kept.

From the germline V gene (reference sequence), CDR1 is LNHNV and CDR2 is YYDKDF. V lost 9 bases and J lost 7 bases, and the count of bases not matched to a germline gene is 9. CDR3 length: 14 amino acids, cysteine to phenylalanine. Only the CDR3 DNA is retained, 42 bases long and in frame from the first base. Collaborating institutions collected whole blood in K2EDTA tubes following their own protocols. For TCRbeta analysis, collaborator samples were shipped as frozen whole blood, as isolated PBMCs, or as DNA extracted from either sample type. The immunoSEQ Assay, a bias-controlled multiplex PCR, was used to amplify TCRbeta CDR3 regions from genomic DNA. The source study handled its data this way. The number of nucleated cells in each sample was estimated from the amplification of reference gene primers within the assay. Sequence reads were collapsed and filtered to measure the absolute abundance of every unique TCRbeta CDR3 rearrangement. For each sample, productive Simpson clonality was calculated as the square root of Simpson's diversity index across productive rearrangements. Imported from immuneACCESS, the table was reduced by TCRdb to in-frame sequences with V and J called. These copies leave out some clones; in studies compared against another copy, an unresolved V gene accounts for under half, and the cause of the remainder is not known. Clone size and V and J calls were adopted from that table, with D and trimming inferred from the DNA. Across this sample there are about 180,000 clones, with 82% seen only once. 8.4% of the sample is held by the ten biggest clonotypes.

This chain is built from TRBV15 and TRBJ2-3, and 11 junction bases match TRBD2. The sequenced sample consisted of peripheral blood. The clonotype originates from a woman aged 70-85 years with acute or convalescent COVID-19. The sequenced DNA is TGTGCCACTCTAGCGGGGGGCCCGCCCAATACGCAGTATTTT. Its amino acids are CATLAGGPPNTQYF.